This TCR beta chain was identified during a study of OX40 agonist ivuxolimab in advanced cancers. Study in general: Three patients showed partial responses: one hepatocellular carcinoma and two cutaneous melanoma cases.

After removal of 6 bases from V and 4 bases from J, the junction contained 8 bases not matched to a gene. The CDR3 spans 15 residues. Germline CDR1 is MDHEN and CDR2 is SYDVKM. About this clone itself: Its antigen is unidentified.

Study-level results: On average, CD8+ T cells had more expanded clones than CD4+. By week 6 at 0.1 to 3.0 mg/kg, blood CD4+ and CD8+ T cells had expanded clonally.

The data were produced by immunoSEQ multiplex PCR, yet TCRdb's version contains in-frame clones alone and is incomplete. Seen here are about 17,000 clones, 78% observed once, and the top ten hold approximately 30%. A history of autoimmune disease or systemic immunosuppression excluded patients. Source: CD4+ or CD8+ T cells sorted from blood, taken in a trial of the OX40 agonist ivuxolimab. The chain is built from TRBV28 and TRBJ1-5, with 8 bases aligning to TRBD1. This TCR derives from an adult with an advanced solid tumor such as melanoma, head and neck, liver or kidney cancer. This CDR3 is CASRGGTGFNQPQHF. The CDR3 DNA follows: TGTGCCAGCAGGGGTGGGACAGGCTTTAATCAGCCCCAGCATTTT. The variable domain in full, with the rest retrieved from reference TRBV28 and TRBJ1-5, is DVKVTQSSRYLVKRTGEKVFLECVQDMDHENMFWYRQDPGLGLRLIYFSYDVKMKEKGDIPEGYSVSREKKERFSLILESASTNQTSMYLCASRGGTGFNQPQHFGDGTRLSIL.